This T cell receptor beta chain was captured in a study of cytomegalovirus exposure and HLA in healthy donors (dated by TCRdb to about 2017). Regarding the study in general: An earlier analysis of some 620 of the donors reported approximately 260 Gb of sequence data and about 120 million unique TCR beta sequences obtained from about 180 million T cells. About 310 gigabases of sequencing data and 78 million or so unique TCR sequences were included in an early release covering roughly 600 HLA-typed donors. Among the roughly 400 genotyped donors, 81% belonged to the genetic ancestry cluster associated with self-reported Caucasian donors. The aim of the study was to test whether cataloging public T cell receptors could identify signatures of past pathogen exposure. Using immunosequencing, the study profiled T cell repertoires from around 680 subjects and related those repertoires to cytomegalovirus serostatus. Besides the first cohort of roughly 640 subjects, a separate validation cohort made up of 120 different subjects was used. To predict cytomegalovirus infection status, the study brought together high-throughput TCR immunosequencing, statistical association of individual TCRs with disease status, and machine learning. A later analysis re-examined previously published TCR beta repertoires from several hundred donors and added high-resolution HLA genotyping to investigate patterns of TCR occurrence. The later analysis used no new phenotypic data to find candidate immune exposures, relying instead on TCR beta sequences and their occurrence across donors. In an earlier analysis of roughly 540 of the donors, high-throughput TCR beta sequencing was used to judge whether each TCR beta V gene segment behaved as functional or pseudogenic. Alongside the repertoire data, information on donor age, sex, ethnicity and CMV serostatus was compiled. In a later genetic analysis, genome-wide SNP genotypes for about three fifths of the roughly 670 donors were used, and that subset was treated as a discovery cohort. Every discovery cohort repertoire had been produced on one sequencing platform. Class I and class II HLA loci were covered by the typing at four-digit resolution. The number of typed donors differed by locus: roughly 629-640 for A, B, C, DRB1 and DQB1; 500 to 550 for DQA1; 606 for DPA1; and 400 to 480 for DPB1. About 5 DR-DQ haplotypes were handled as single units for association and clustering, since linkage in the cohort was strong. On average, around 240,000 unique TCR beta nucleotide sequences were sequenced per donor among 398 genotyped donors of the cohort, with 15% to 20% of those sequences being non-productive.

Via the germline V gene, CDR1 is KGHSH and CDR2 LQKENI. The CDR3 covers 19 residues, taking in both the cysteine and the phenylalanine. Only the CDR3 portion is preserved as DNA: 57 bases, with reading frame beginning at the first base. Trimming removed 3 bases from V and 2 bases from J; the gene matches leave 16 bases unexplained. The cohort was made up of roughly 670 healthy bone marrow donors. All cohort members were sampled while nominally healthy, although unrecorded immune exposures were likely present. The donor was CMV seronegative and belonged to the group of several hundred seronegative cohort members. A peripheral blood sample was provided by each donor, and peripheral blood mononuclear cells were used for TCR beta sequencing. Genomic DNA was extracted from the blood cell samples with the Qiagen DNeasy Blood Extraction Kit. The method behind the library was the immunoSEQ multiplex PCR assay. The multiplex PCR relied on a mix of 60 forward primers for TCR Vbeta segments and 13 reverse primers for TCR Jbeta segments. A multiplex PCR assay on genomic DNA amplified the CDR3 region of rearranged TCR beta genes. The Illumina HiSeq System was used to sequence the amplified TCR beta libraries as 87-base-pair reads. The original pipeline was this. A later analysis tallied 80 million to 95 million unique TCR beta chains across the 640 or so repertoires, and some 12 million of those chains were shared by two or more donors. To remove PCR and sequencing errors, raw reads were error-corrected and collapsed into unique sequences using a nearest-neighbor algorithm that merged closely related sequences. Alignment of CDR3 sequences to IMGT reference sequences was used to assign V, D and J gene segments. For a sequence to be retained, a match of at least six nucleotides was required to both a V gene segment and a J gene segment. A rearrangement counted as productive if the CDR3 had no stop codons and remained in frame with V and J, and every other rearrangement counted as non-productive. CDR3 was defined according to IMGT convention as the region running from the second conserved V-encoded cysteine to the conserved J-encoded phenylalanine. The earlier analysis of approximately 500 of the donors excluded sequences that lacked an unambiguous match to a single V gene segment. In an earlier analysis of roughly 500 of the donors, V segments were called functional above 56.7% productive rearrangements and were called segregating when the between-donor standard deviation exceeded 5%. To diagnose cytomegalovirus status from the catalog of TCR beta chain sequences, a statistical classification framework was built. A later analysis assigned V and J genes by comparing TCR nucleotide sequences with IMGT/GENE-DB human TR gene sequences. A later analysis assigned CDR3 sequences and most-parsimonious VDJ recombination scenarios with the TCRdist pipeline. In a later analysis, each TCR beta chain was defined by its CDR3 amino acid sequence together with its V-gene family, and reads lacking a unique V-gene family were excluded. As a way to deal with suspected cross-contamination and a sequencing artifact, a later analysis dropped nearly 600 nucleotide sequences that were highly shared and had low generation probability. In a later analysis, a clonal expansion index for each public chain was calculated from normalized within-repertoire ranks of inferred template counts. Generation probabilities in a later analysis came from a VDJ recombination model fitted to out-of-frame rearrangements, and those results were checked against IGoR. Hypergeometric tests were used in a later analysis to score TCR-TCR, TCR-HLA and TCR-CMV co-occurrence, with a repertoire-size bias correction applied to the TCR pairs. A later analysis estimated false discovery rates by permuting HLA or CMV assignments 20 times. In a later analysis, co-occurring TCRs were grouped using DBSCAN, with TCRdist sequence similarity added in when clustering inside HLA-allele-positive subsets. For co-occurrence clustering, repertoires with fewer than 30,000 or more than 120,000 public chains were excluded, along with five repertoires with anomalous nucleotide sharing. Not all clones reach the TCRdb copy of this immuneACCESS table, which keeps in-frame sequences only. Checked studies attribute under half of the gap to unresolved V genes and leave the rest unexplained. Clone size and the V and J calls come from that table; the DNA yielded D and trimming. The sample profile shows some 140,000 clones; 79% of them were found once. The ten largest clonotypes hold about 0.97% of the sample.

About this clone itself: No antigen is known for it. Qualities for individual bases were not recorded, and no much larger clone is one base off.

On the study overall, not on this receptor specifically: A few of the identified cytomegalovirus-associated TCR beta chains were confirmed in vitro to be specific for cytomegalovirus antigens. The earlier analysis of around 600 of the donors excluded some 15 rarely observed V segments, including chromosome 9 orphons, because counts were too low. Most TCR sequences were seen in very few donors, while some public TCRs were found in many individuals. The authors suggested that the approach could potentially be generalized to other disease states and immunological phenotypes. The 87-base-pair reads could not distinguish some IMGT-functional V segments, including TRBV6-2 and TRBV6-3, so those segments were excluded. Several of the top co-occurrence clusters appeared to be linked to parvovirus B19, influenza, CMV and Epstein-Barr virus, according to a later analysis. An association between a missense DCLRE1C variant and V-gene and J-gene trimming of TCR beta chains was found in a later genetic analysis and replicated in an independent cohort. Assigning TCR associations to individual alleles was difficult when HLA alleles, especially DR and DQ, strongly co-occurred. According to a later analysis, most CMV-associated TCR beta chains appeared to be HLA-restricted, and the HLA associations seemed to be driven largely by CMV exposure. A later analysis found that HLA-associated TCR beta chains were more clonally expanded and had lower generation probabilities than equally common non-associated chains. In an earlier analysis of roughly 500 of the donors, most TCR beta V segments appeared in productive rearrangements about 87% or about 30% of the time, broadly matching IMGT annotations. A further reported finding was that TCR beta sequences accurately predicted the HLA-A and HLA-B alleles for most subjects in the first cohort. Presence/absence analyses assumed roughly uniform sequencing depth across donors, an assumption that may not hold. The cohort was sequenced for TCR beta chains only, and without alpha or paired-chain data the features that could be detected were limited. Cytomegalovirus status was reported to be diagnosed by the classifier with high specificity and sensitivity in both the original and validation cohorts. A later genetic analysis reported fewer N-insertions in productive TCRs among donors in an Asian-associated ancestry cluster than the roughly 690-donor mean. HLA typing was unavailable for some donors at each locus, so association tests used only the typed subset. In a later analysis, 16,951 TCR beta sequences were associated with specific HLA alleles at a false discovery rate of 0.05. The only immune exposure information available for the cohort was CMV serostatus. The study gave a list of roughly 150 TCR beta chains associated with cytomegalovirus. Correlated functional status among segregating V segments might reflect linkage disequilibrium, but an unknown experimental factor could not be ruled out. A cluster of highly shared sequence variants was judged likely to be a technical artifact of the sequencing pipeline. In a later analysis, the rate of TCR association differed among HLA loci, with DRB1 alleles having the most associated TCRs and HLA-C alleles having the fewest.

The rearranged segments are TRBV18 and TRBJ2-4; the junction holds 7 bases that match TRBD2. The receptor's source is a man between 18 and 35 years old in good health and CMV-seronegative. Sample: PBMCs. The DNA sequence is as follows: TGTGCCAGCTCACCTCTTAAGCGGGCGGGGGAAGAGACCAAAAACATTCAGTACTTC. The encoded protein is CASSPLKRAGEETKNIQYF.